This TCR beta chain was profiled in a study of CD8+ T cells in alopecia areata. RNA was extracted and reverse transcribed into cDNA as the sequencing template. Only in-frame clones appear in the TCRdb table, and some are missing; sequencing was by immunoSEQ multiplex PCR. The sample consists of 130,000 to 150,000 clones, less than 65% of them appearing once. Broader study findings: Sharing of TCRs across patients appeared less clear than in mice, possibly for HLA-related reasons. Elevated clonality characterized lesional scalp relative to normal scalp, particularly in alopecia totalis/universalis.

A remark on this clone: Its matching antigen is unknown.

This CDR3 comprises 13 residues. V was pared by 5 bases and J by 5 bases, with 12 bases between. Germline CDR1 SGHVS, CDR2 FNYEAQ. The rearrangement joins TRBV7-6 to TRBJ2-5; D ambiguous. The sequence was obtained from a human donor in good health. Sequencing was carried out using CD8+ T cells sorted from blood. The CDR3 bases are TGTGCCAGCAGCCCCGGGCTATGGGAGACCCAGTACTTC. It translates to CASSPGLWETQYF.